This TCR beta chain was obtained from a study of T cell responses to AZD1222 COVID-19 vaccine. Turning to this clone: What it binds is unknown.

Study observations and caveats: The breadth and depth of Spike-specific TCRs increased once two AZD1222 doses had been given. Baseline antibody screening turned up just a handful of seropositive AZD1222 recipients.

Some clones are missing from TCRdb's copy, which holds only in-frame ones; the method was immunoSEQ multiplex PCR. The sample contains 55,000 to 65,000 clones, about 85% of which appear only once. Trimming pared 3 bases from V and 0 bases from J, leaving 3 bases between. The CDR3 is 13 amino acids. This receptor was identified in an adult in good health. The sequences come from peripheral blood, collected on day 0 of AZD1222 vaccination. The chain couples TRBV12-3 or TRBV12-4 to TRBJ1-5; unclear D gene. CDR3 residues: CASSFSSNQPQHF. In DNA form, the CDR3 reads TGTGCCAGCAGTTTCAGTAGCAATCAGCCCCAGCATTTT.